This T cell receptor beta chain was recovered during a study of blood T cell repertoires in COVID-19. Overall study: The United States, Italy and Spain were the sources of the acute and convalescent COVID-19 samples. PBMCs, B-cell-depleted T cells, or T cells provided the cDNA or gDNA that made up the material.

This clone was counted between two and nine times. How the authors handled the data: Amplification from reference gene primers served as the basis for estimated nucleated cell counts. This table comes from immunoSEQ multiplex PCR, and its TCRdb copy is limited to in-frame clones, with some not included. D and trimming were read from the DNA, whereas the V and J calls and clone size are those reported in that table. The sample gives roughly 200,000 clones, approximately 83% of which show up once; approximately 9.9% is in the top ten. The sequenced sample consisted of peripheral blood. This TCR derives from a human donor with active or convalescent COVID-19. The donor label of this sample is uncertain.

The CDR3 coding sequence is TGTGCCAGCAGCGTAGACTCCCATCCTCGGGCAACTAATGAAAAACTGTTTTTT. Protein: CASSVDSHPRATNEKLFF. This chain uses TRBV9 with TRBJ1-4; unclear D gene. CDR1 and CDR2 (germline): SGDLS, YYNGEE. Trimming took off 0 bases at V and 0 bases at J, with 15 bases between the two ends. The CDR3 runs 18 residues.